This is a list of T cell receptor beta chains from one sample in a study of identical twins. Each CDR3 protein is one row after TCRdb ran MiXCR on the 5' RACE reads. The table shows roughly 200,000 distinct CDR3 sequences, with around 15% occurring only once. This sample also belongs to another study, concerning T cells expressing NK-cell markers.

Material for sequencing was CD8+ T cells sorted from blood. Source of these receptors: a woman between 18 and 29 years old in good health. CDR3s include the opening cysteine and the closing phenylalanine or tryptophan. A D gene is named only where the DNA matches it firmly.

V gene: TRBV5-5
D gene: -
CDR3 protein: CASSKTGNEQFF

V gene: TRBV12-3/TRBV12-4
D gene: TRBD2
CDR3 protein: CASSGLAGAYNEQFF

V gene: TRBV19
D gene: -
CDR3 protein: CASSMWGQGRNQPQHF

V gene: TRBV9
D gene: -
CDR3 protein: CASSVDFGGGTEAFF

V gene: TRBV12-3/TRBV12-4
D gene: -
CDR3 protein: CASSEWDEQFF

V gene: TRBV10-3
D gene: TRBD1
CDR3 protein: CAISERGDRGYNEQFF

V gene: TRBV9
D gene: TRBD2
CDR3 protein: CASSTGTTSYNEQFF

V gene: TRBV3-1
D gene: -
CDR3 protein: CASSRLGTGYEQYF

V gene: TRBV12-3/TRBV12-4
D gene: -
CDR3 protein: CATSAGGYYNEQFF

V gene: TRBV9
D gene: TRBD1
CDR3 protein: CASSDPGQGGTEAFF

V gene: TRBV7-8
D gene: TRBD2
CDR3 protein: CASSFQRASGANEQFF

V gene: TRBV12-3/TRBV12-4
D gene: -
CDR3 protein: CASSVSSLEQYF

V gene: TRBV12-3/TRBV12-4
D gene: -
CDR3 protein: CASSFNGDTQYF

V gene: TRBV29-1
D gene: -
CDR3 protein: CSNSETTPTGRYF

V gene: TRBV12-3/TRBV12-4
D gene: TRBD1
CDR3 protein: CASSFEGAQETQYF

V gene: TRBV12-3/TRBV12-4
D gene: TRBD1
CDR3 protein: CASISTGGPYNEQFF

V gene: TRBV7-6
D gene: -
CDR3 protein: CASSLASGRTGELFF

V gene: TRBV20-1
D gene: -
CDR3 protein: CSARDRGDEQFF

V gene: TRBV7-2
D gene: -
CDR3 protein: CASSLDVYPETQYF

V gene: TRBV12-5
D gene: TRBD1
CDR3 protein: CASGGTVGDLVGETQYF

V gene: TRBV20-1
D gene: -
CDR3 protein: CSAGAYEQYF

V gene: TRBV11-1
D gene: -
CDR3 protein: CASRSTVQGGDLSGANVLTF

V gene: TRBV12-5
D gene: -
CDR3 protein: CASGLVGRGEQYF

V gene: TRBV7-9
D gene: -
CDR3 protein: CASSSSGPRYYNEQFF

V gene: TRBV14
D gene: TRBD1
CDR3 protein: CASSLRDQGVISGANVLTF

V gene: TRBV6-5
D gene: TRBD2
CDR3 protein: CASSYVGGENNEQFF

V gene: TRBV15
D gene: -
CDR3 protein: CATSRGPADYEQYF

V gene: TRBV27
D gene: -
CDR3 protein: CASSFSRGDEQYF

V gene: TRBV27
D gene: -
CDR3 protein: CASSASVFGSPLHF

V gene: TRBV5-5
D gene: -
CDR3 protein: CASIQGRSGELFF

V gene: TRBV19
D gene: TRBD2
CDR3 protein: CASKPWLAGDNEQFF

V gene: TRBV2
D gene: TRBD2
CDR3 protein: CASSGPGGVSDTQYF

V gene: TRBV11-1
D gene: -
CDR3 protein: CASRLVTGQNTEAFF

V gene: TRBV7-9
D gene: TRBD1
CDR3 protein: CASSRPGQVNYEQYF

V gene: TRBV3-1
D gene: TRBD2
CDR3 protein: CASKGSGGPGETQYF

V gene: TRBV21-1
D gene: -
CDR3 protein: CASGPRRETQYF

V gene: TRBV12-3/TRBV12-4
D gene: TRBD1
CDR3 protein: CASRARQGKRHKNEQYF

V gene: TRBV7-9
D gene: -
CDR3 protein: CASRGLRAGNEQFF

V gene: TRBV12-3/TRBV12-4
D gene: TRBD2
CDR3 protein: CASSLGRVLALEQYF

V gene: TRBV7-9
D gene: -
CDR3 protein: CASSLLNTEAFF

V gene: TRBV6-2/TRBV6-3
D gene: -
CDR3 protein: CASSGLDLLSSGANVLTF

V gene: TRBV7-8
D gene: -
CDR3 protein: CASSLDARGGYTF

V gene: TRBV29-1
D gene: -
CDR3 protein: CSDGLGRNIDEQFF

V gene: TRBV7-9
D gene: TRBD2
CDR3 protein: CASSPRTSGDNEQFF

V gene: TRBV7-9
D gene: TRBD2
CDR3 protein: CASSETGGLVGEQYF

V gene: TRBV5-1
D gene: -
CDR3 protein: CASIPPGDMGETQYF

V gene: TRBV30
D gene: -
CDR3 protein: CAAASTDTQYF

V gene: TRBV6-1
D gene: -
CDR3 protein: CASSPIPQWEKLFF

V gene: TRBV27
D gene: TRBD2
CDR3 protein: CASSLSVGGIEQYF

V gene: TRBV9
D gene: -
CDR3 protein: CASTGGGRGYTF

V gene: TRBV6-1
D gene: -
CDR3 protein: CASSDPVPGLGNEQFF

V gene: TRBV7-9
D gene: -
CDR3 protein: CASSSTGTSTDTQYF

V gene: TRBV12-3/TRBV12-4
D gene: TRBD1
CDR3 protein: CASSSPGQVLRETQYF

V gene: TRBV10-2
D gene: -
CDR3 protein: CASGPRKNYEQYF